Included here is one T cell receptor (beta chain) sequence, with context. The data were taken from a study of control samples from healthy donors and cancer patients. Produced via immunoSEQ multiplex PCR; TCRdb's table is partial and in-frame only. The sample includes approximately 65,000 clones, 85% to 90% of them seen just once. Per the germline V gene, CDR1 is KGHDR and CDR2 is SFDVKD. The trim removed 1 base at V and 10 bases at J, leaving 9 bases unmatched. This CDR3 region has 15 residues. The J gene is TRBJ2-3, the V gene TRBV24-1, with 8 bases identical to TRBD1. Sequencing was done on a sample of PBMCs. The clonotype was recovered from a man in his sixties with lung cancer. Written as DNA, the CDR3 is TGTGCCACCAGTGATTTTTTCGGGAACAGGGGGTCGCAGTATTTT. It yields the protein CATSDFFGNRGSQYF.